This TCR beta chain originates from a study of response to subunit inactivated influenza vaccine. Study results and limitations: Each seasonal influenza vaccination recruits few new T cells, the authors suggested.

In TCRdb, the RT-PCR reads were re-called with MiXCR into one record per CDR3 protein. The data show 500,000 to 750,000 distinct CDR3 sequences, less than 15% seen once. Germline-derived CDR1 and CDR2 are MDHEN and SYDVKM. Trimming shortened V by 3 bases and J by 8 bases, and 13 bases separated the two germline ends. This CDR3 is built from 13 residues. This clonotype was seen only a few times. The antigen is unknown. This sequence was found in a man aged 50-59 years who received an inactivated influenza vaccine. This sequence joins TRBV28 and TRBJ1-2; D is uncertain. The specimen was PBMCs from blood, collected 11 to 12 days after vaccination. The CDR3, as DNA: TGTGCCAGCAGTTTTCCCGGGGATGTGGGCTACACCTTC. Translating it yields CASSFPGDVGYTF.